This TCR beta chain was recovered during a study of T cells in Graves' hyperthyroidism and ophthalmopathy. Regarding the study as a whole: Ophthalmopathy, which appeared later, was predicted by the model a median roughly 6.6 months before onset.

Trimming took 5 bases from V and 1 from J; bases not matched to a gene: 8. This CDR3 region has 16 residues. Germline CDR1 is MNHNS and CDR2 is SASEGT. RNA transcripts gave rise to amplified TCR beta CDR3 regions. The study used the HTBI primer set for a first-round RT-PCR of the TCR CDR3. A single record per CDR3 protein comes from TCRdb applying MiXCR to the multiplex PCR reads. Of about 720,000 distinct CDR3 sequences in the sample, over 15% were seen once. For this clonotype: The antigen is not known.

This chain uses TRBV6-1 with TRBJ1-3; 7 positions agree with TRBD1. The sequenced sample consisted of blood. This clonotype was obtained from a woman between 50 and 59 years old with Graves' hyperthyroidism that later progressed to Graves' ophthalmopathy. The CDR3 protein is CASSPLQGLSGNTIYF. DNA for the CDR3: TGTGCCAGCAGTCCGCTACAGGGGCTGTCTGGAAACACCATATATTTT.